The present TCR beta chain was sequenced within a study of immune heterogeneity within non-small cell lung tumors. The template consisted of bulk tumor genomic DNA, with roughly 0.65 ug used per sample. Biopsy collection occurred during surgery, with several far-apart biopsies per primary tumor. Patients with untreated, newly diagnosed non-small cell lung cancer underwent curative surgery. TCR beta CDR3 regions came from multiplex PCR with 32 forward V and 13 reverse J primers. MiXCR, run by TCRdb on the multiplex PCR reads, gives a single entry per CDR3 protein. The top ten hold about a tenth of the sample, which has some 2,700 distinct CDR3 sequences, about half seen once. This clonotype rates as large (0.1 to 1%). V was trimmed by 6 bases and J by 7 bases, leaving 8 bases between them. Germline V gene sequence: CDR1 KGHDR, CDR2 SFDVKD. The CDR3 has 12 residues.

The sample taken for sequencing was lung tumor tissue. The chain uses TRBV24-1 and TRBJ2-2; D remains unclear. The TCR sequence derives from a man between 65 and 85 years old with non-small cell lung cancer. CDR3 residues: CATSWADGELFF. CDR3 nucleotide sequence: TGTGCCACCAGTTGGGCTGACGGGGAGCTGTTTTTT.